One sample yielded the 32 T cell receptor beta chains listed below, sequenced in a study of cytomegalovirus exposure and HLA in healthy donors. TCRdb keeps only in-frame clones here, not all; method: immunoSEQ multiplex PCR. The table shows under 250,000 clones, with about 86% occurring only once. Source material: PBMCs. These receptors were obtained from a man between 18 and 29 years old in good health and CMV-seronegative.

This chain joins TRBV2 and TRBJ1-4; D unresolved. The CDR3 length is 13 residues. CDR1 and CDR2 (germline): SNHLY, FYNNEI. V was cut by 4 bases and J by 6 bases, with 9 bases left in between. The CDR3 nucleotides are TGTGCCAGCAGTGGAGGCCCTTATGAAAAACTGTTTTTT. Its protein is CASSGGPYEKLFF.

This chain links TRBV4-1 with TRBJ2-1; weak D call: TRBD2 (6 bases). Germline CDR1 reads MGHRA; CDR2 reads YSYEKL. CDR3 length: 17 amino acids. V lost 0 bases and J lost 7, with 19 bases in between. For the CDR3, the DNA is TGCGCCAGCAGCCAAGATCGGAGTGTTTTCCGGGGGAATGAGCAGTTCTTC. Amino acids: CASSQDRSVFRGNEQFF.

This clone was observed a few times. The rearrangement links TRBV23-1 to TRBJ2-7; D perhaps matches TRBD2 (5 bases). TRBV23-1 carries the ORF label, with uncertain function. The CDR3 covers 11 residues. V dropped 4 bases and J dropped 12 bases, with 13 bases sitting between them. This CDR3 is CASSRGPGRYF. CDR3 DNA sequence: TGCGCCAGCAGTCGAGGGCCAGGTCGGTACTTC.

V and J are TRBV6-5 and TRBJ1-5; no firm D call. The V and J ends lost 6 bases and 4 bases respectively, with 10 bases between them. CDR3 length: 13 amino acids. CDR1 is MNHEY, CDR2 SVGAGI, per germline. The CDR3 DNA is TGTGCCAGCAGCAGACTCACAAATCAGCCCCAGCATTTT. Translating it yields CASSRLTNQPQHF.

This chain links TRBV4-1 with TRBJ2-7; 11 bases agree with TRBD1. The length of the CDR3 is 15 residues. Trimming cost V 0 bases and J 4 bases; bases outside gene matches: 2. Germline lookup yields CDR1 MGHRA and CDR2 YSYEKL. For the CDR3, the DNA is TGCGCCAGCAGCCAAGAGGGACAGGGGGGATACGAGCAGTACTTC. Translating gives CASSQEGQGGYEQYF.

This chain joins TRBV7-2 and TRBJ2-3; D remains unclear. V was shortened by 5 bases and J by 4 bases, with 7 bases between the two germline ends. Germline CDR1 SGHTA, CDR2 FQGNSA. The length of the CDR3 is 12 residues. CDR3: CASSLRPDTQYF. CDR3 bases: TGTGCCAGCAGCCTACGCCCAGATACGCAGTATTTT.

The gene calls are TRBV10-3 and TRBJ2-5, with 10 bases that match TRBD1. V was pared by 11 bases and J by 5 bases, with 8 bases of the junction left unmatched. Germline CDR1 is ENHRY and CDR2 is SYGVKD. The CDR3 has 13 amino acids. The CDR3: CASTGTGVETQYF. CDR3 bases: TGTGCCTCAACGGGGACAGGGGTTGAGACCCAGTACTTC.

The chain employs TRBV6-5 and TRBJ1-5; weak D call: TRBD1 (5 bases). CDR3 size: 13 residues. Trimming stripped 5 bases from V and 2 bases from J, with 7 bases between. Germline CDR1 reads MNHEY; CDR2 reads SVGAGI. CDR3 DNA sequence: TGTGCCAGCAGTCCCAGGGGCAATCAGCCCCAGCATTTT. Translated: CASSPRGNQPQHF.

The sample holds one count of this clone. This chain uses TRBV4-3 with TRBJ2-2; 7 bases are a match to TRBD1. V lost 4 bases to trimming and J lost 6 bases; unmatched junction nucleotides: 8. The CDR3 is 15 amino acids. Germline V gene sequence: CDR1 LGHNA, CDR2 YSLEER. The CDR3 region has the DNA TGCGCCAGCAGCCTCCGACAGGGAGACTCCGGGGAGCTGTTTTTT. Its protein product is CASSLRQGDSGELFF.

CDR3 bases: TGCGCCAGCAGCTTTGGGGAGGGGAATCAGCCCCAGCATTTT. Its translation is CASSFGEGNQPQHF. This chain connects TRBV5-1 to TRBJ1-5; D is perhaps TRBD1 (5 bases). The V end was cut by 2 bases, the J end by 4 bases, with 10 bases between. This CDR3 spans 14 amino acids. The germline CDR1 and CDR2 sequences are SGHRS and YFSETQ.

This clone was detected once. The chain carries TRBV15 and TRBJ2-6; D might be TRBD2 (6 bases). Trimming took 1 base from V and 2 from J, leaving 9 bases between them. This CDR3 region has 16 residues. Germline CDR1 reads LNHNV; CDR2 reads YYDKDF (reference sequence). In DNA, the CDR3 is TGTGCCACCAGCAGAGTGGGGGGTACTGGGGCCAACGTCCTGACTTTC. This translates into CATSRVGGTGANVLTF.

The DNA of the CDR3 is TGTGCCAGCAGCTTGGAGGGTACCTACAATGAGCAGTTCTTC. It is translated as CASSLEGTYNEQFF. The gene calls are TRBV7-2 and TRBJ2-1; a weak D match, TRBD2 (6 bases). Germline lookup yields CDR1 SGHTA and CDR2 FQGNSA. The CDR3 loop spans 14 amino acids. Trimming removed 3 bases from V and 2 bases from J, with 8 bases in between.

The chain combines TRBV7-9 with TRBJ1-6; 10 bases align to TRBD1. J lost 10 bases, V lost 5 bases, and 8 bases had no gene match. The CDR3 has 15 residues. Germline CDR1 and CDR2: SEHNR and FQNEAQ (reference sequence). CDR3 region: CASSPRQGASSPLHF. DNA of the CDR3: TGTGCCAGCAGCCCCAGACAGGGGGCGAGCTCACCCCTCCACTTT.

The rearrangement uses TRBV7-2 and TRBJ2-2; TRBD1 aligns across 8 bases. From germline, CDR1 is SGHTA and CDR2 FQGNSA. Trimming took 1 base from V and 5 from J; bases not matched to a gene: 6. The CDR3 runs 16 residues. CDR3 sequence reads: CASSLEPRGRTGELFF. CDR3 bases: TGTGCCAGCAGCTTAGAACCCAGGGGGCGAACCGGGGAGCTGTTTTTT.

The chain links TRBV4-1 to TRBJ2-1; D not certain. The CDR3 covers 12 residues. The germline CDR1 and CDR2 sequences are MGHRA and YSYEKL. Trimming pared 4 bases from V and 7 bases from J, leaving 8 bases between. The CDR3 sequence is CASSPFGNEQFF. As DNA, the CDR3 is TGCGCCAGCAGCCCTTTCGGGAATGAGCAGTTCTTC.

The chain has TRBV4-3 and TRBJ1-4; D gene ambiguous. This CDR3 region has 15 residues. Looked up from germline, CDR1 is LGHNA and CDR2 is YSLEER. Trimming removed 0 bases at V and 7 bases at J, with 12 bases between. Here the CDR3 DNA reads TGCGCCAGCAGCCAAGATGGAGGGAAGGGTGAAAAACTGTTTTTT. Protein: CASSQDGGKGEKLFF.

A few counts support this clone. The chain has TRBV28 and TRBJ1-6, with D uncertain. There are 12 residues in the CDR3. Trimming pared 6 bases from V and 9 bases from J, leaving 9 bases between. Germline V gene lookup returns CDR1 MDHEN and CDR2 SYDVKM. Written as DNA, the CDR3 is TGTGCCAGCAGGATCACCGGTTCACCCCTCCACTTT. It encodes CASRITGSPLHF.

This clone was observed once. The gene calls are TRBV12-2 and TRBJ2-1; the DNA was not compared with TRBD2, the D call given in the table. TRBV12-2 is listed as a pseudogene. CDR3 size: 18 residues. The CDR3 coding sequence is TGTGCAAGTCGCTTAGCTCCGGTTAACTCGATCTCCTACAATGAGCAGTTCTTC. It specifies CASRLAPVNSISYNEQFF.

The chain has TRBV4-2 and TRBJ2-1; TRBD2 matches 10 bases. With 1 base clipped from V and 4 bases from J, the junction kept 4 bases outside the gene matches. This CDR3 is built from 16 residues. In germline, CDR1 is LGHNA, CDR2 YNFKEQ. The CDR3 sequence is CASSQAGLAEYNEQFF. The DNA of the CDR3 is TGTGCCAGCAGCCAAGCAGGACTAGCGGAATACAATGAGCAGTTCTTC.

Ten or more counts support this clone. This sequence joins TRBV12-5 and TRBJ2-7; the match to TRBD1 covers 9 bases. The trim removed 2 bases at V and 3 bases at J, leaving 5 bases unmatched. The CDR3 length is 15 residues. Per the germline V gene, CDR1 is LGHNT and CDR2 is FRNRAP. The CDR3 is CASGLPRGQGYEQYF. CDR3 DNA: TGTGCTAGTGGTTTGCCCCGGGGACAGGGCTACGAGCAGTACTTC. The variable domain in full, with the rest retrieved from reference TRBV12-5 and TRBJ2-7, is DARVTQTPRHKVTEMGQEVTMRCQPILGHNTVFWYRQTMMQGLELLAYFRNRAPLDDSGMPKDRFSAEMPDATLATLKIQPSEPRDSAVYFCASGLPRGQGYEQYFGPGTRLTVT.

The V call is TRBV7-2, the J call TRBJ2-1, with D uncertain. The germline V gene encodes CDR1 SGHTA and CDR2 FQGNSA. The V end lost 0 bases, the J end lost 6 bases, and 3 bases lay between the germline ends. The length of the CDR3 is 12 residues. The CDR3: CASSLAFNEQFF. CDR3 DNA sequence: TGTGCCAGCAGCTTAGCCTTCAATGAGCAGTTCTTC.

The chain couples TRBV5-7 to TRBJ1-4; TRBD1 is a possible D gene (5 bases). TRBV5-7 is an open reading frame, and its role is uncertain. The CDR3 length is 13 residues. V was pared by 6 bases and J by 2 bases, with 8 bases between. The CDR3 loop reads CASTPGTNEKLFF. The CDR3, as DNA: TGTGCCAGCACCCCAGGGACTAATGAAAAACTGTTTTTT.

The gene calls are TRBV6-1 and TRBJ2-4; 7 nucleotides match TRBD2. The CDR3 is made up of 12 amino acids. From germline, CDR1 is MNHNS and CDR2 SASEGT. V gave up 6 bases and J gave up 6 bases; unmatched junction bases: 2. The CDR3 DNA reads as TGTGCCAGCAGCCGACTAGCAAACATTCAGTACTTC. Its translation: CASSRLANIQYF.

The chain links TRBV5-1 to TRBJ2-5; 7 bases map to TRBD2. This CDR3 has 13 amino acids. Trimming took 5 bases from V and 3 from J; bases not matched to a gene: 4. Germline CDR1 SGHRS, CDR2 YFSETQ. CDR3 in DNA: TGCGCCAGCAGGGCGGGAGCGGAAGAGACCCAGTACTTC. It yields the protein CASRAGAEETQYF.

This sequence joins TRBV6-1 and TRBJ2-1; TRBD1 agrees at 9 bases. CDR1 is MNHNS and CDR2 is SASEGT in the germline V gene. The V segment lost 5 bases and the J segment 9 bases; nucleotides outside the gene matches: 11. The CDR3 has 15 amino acids. The CDR3 nucleotides are TGTGCCAGCAGTTTCCGGGACAGGGTTGACGGTGAGCAGTTCTTC. The encoded protein is CASSFRDRVDGEQFF.

The V call is TRBV30, the J call TRBJ1-1; D remains ambiguous. Looked up from germline, CDR1 is GTSNPN and CDR2 is SVGIG (reference sequence). V was clipped by 0 bases and J by 7 bases, with 9 bases between them. CDR3 length equals 12 residues. As DNA, the CDR3 is TGTGCCTGGAGTGTATCCAGTCTTGAAGCTTTCTTT. Protein: CAWSVSSLEAFF.

The chain employs TRBV27 and TRBJ2-5; D unclear. Germline V gives CDR1 MNHEY, CDR2 SMNVEV (reference sequence). Trimming pared 5 bases from V and 0 bases from J, leaving 7 bases between. CDR3 length: 13 residues. The chain's CDR3 is CASSPGYQETQYF. For the CDR3, the DNA is TGTGCCAGCAGTCCCGGGTACCAAGAGACCCAGTACTTC.

The chain carries TRBV2 and TRBJ2-3; D remains ambiguous. Germline V CDR1 and CDR2: SNHLY, FYNNEI. Trimming stripped 8 bases from V and 3 bases from J, with 15 bases between. This CDR3 has 14 residues. In DNA, the CDR3 is TGTGCCAGCCGAAGAGTGGTTTCAACAGATACGCAGTATTTT. It specifies CASRRVVSTDTQYF. Full variable domain (remainder filled in from reference TRBV2 and TRBJ2-3): EPEVTQTPSHQVTQMGQEVILRCVPISNHLYFYWYRQILGQKVEFLVSFYNNEISEKSEIFDDQFSVERPDGSNFTLKIRSTKLEDSAMYFCASRRVVSTDTQYFGPGTRLTVL.

The rearrangement uses TRBV23-1 and TRBJ2-2; TRBD1 might be the D (6 bases). TRBV23-1 qualifies as an ORF whose function is uncertain. The ends were cut back, 7 bases at V and 3 bases at J, with 21 bases in the middle. CDR3 length equals 17 residues. The CDR3 region is CASTRNFQGCYTGELFF. The CDR3 DNA follows: TGCGCCAGCACTCGTAATTTTCAGGGGTGCTACACCGGGGAGCTGTTTTTT.

V and J are TRBV4-1 and TRBJ1-2, with no clear D. V was clipped by 1 base and J by 4 bases, with 7 bases between them. Germline-derived CDR1 and CDR2 are MGHRA and YSYEKL. The CDR3 has 13 amino acids. The CDR3 sequence: CASSQAFRYGYTF. CDR3 sequence (DNA): TGCGCCAGCAGCCAAGCTTTTCGCTATGGCTACACCTTC.

The gene calls are TRBV9 and TRBJ2-1; 9 bases line up with TRBD2. Trimming took 2 bases from V and 3 from J; bases not matched to a gene: 0. This CDR3 has 14 residues. The germline V gene has CDR1 SGDLS and CDR2 YYNGEE. CDR3 protein: CASSVSGSYNEQFF. CDR3 DNA sequence: TGTGCCAGCAGCGTTAGCGGGAGCTACAATGAGCAGTTCTTC. Full variable domain (rest looked up from reference TRBV9 and TRBJ2-1): DSGVTQTPKHLITATGQRVTLRCSPRSGDLSVYWYQQSLDQGLQFLIQYYNGEERAKGNILERFSAQQFPDLHSELNLSSLELGDSALYFCASSVSGSYNEQFFGPGTRLTVL.

This chain connects TRBV29-1 to TRBJ1-1; TRBD1 aligns across 7 bases. Germline V gene data show CDR1 as SQVTM and CDR2 as ANQGSEA. The length of the CDR3 is 14 residues. V was pared by 2 bases and J by 1 base, with 4 bases of the junction left unmatched. The CDR3 DNA sequence: TGCAGCGTTGAAAGACAGGGAGGGAACACTGAAGCTTTCTTT. Amino acid sequence: CSVERQGGNTEAFF.